The sample holds many counts of the clone carrying this T cell receptor (beta chain). Its specificity is unknown. These data are taken from a study of identical twins. Study-wide results and caveats: Fewer insertions were carried by abundant cord blood beta clonotypes, but none was seen in memory repertoires. Beta out-of-frame twin sharing showed a weaker excess. The study based its conclusions on cross-sectional statistical analysis and did not follow the same donors.

CDR3 size: 14 residues. V dropped 6 bases and J dropped 0 bases, with 10 bases sitting between them. One entry per CDR3 protein, called by TCRdb with MiXCR from the 5' RACE reads. The repertoire holds 650,000 to 800,000 distinct CDR3 sequences, over 8.5% seen once, with approximately 0.94% in the top ten. The same sample was also used in a study of yellow fever vaccine responses in identical twins.

Sequenced material: PBMCs. The sequence was obtained from a woman younger than 35 in good health. J is TRBJ2-3 and V is TRBV12-3 or TRBV12-4; D call uncertain. The CDR3 reads CASSFSASTDTQYF. In nucleotides, the CDR3 is TGTGCCAGCAGCTTCAGCGCTAGCACAGATACGCAGTATTTT.